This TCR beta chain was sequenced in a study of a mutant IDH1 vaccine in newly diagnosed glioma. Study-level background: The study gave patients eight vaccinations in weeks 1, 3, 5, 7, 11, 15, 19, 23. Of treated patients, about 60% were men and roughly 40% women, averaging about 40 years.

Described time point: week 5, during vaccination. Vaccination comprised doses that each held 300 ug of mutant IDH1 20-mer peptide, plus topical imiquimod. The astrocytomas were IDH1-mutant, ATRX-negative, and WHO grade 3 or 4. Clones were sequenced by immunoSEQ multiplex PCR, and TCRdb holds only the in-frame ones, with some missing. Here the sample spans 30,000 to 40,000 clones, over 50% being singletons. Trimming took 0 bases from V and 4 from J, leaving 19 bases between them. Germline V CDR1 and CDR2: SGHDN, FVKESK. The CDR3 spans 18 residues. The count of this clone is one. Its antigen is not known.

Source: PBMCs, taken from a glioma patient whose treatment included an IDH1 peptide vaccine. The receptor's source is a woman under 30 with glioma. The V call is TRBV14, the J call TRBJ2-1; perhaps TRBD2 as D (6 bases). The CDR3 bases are TGTGCCAGCAGCCAAGAATTTTATGCGGGGAATTGGTACAATGAGCAGTTCTTC. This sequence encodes CASSQEFYAGNWYNEQFF.